The clone carrying this TCR beta chain was picked up one time. Using immunoSEQ multiplex PCR, the repertoire was profiled, and TCRdb retains in-frame clones only, with some absent. The sample has about 380,000 clones, more than 75% seen once. This entry belongs to a study of blood T cell repertoires in COVID-19. Study information: Samples came from the United States, Italy and Spain, spanning acute and convalescent COVID-19.

Trimming left V 0 bases short and J 3 bases short, with 11 bases between. This CDR3 has 15 residues. Germline V lookup: CDR1 LGHNA, CDR2 YSLEER. What was sequenced was PBMCs or T cells enriched from blood (not recorded which). This receptor was taken from a woman in her late teens or twenties who had recovered from COVID-19. The chain uses TRBV4-3 and TRBJ1-2; TRBD1 might be the D (6 bases). CDR3 sequence (DNA): TGCGCCAGCAGCCAAGATACGGGGGGCCACTATGGCTACACCTTC. This codes for CASSQDTGGHYGYTF.